These T cell receptor beta chains were read from a single sample in a study of blood T cell repertoires in COVID-19. Sequencing was performed with immunoSEQ multiplex PCR; in TCRdb, only in-frame clones are kept and a portion is missing. The sample records roughly 240,000 clones, around four fifths being singletons. Source material: PBMCs or T cells enriched from blood (not recorded which). The receptors come from a woman aged 40-49 years who had been exposed to COVID-19. The CDR3 runs from the conserved cysteine through the conserved F or W. D genes are given only for firm matches.

V gene	D gene	J gene	CDR3 protein
TRBV7-9	TRBD1	TRBJ1-6	CASSPAADRVYSPLHF
TRBV7-9	.	TRBJ1-2	CASSLGAAGYTF
TRBV18	.	TRBJ2-5	CASSPGAQVAETQYF
TRBV3-1/TRBV3-2	TRBD2	TRBJ2-3	CASSTGGSGGTDTQYF
TRBV5-1	TRBD1	TRBJ1-1	CASSPQQGHSTEAFF
TRBV27	TRBD1	TRBJ2-7	CASTTGTGVSEQYF
TRBV28	.	TRBJ1-1	CASSLPPGPAGTEAFF
TRBV6-2/TRBV6-3	TRBD1	TRBJ1-5	CASSYSGGQGKPQHF
TRBV5-5	.	TRBJ2-2	CASSLSGDPTGELFF
TRBV28	.	TRBJ2-7	CASISKGTYEQYF
TRBV5-6	.	TRBJ2-7	CASSSSYRVYEQYF
TRBV9	TRBD2	TRBJ2-7	CASSPDSGPRWGQYF
TRBV5-1	TRBD2	TRBJ2-1	CASSLGTSADEQFF
TRBV3-1/TRBV3-2	TRBD1	TRBJ1-5	CASSQGTGYYQPQHF
TRBV19	.	TRBJ2-7	CASSMNRYEQYF
TRBV6-2/TRBV6-3	.	TRBJ1-2	CASSLKLESYGYTF
TRBV18	.	TRBJ1-2	CASSPGAAGNYGYTF
TRBV7-2	.	TRBJ2-3	CASSKQGGSTDTQYF
TRBV3-1/TRBV3-2	.	TRBJ2-1	CASSQLGGRGEQFF
TRBV6-5	.	TRBJ1-1	CASSPGNTEAFF
TRBV10-3	.	TRBJ1-5	CAISESPGSNQPQHF
TRBV4-2	.	TRBJ2-1	CASSQDADSNNEQFF
TRBV4-3	TRBD1	TRBJ1-2	CASSQDRLGQIYGYTF
TRBV10-3	TRBD1	TRBJ2-7	CAISELWTGTHYEQYF
TRBV5-5	TRBD2	TRBJ2-3	CASSFISGWDGTRPDTQYF
TRBV2	.	TRBJ1-2	CASSERPEYGYTF
TRBV5-4	TRBD1	TRBJ2-5	CASSSSNRGWETQYF
TRBV7-2	TRBD1	TRBJ1-1	CASSFTGQGRTEAFF
TRBV10-3	.	TRBJ2-7	CAISETGQTSYEQYF
TRBV3-1/TRBV3-2	TRBD1	TRBJ2-7	CASSQEGQLVYEQYF
TRBV9	.	TRBJ1-3	CASSVSQGQTGNTIYF
TRBV28	.	TRBJ1-1	CASRGAITEAFF
TRBV11-1	.	TRBJ2-1	CASSYPTGTYNEQFF
TRBV18	.	TRBJ1-5	CASSPDRLTSNQPQHF
TRBV5-1	TRBD1	TRBJ2-7	CASSLQGSSSYEQYF
TRBV3-1/TRBV3-2	TRBD1	TRBJ1-1	CASSPLDRDYTEAFF
TRBV10-1	TRBD2	TRBJ2-7	CASGEGLANYYEQYF
TRBV2	.	TRBJ1-2	CASREGATSGGYTF
TRBV3-1/TRBV3-2	TRBD2	TRBJ2-1	CASSQLAGENENEQFF
TRBV5-1	TRBD1	TRBJ2-2	CASSLTVTDRVVAGELFF
TRBV11-2	.	TRBJ2-5	CASTQYQETQYF
TRBV30	TRBD1	TRBJ1-1	CAWARNGQGRGAFF
TRBV1	.	TRBJ2-3	CTSSQDFPSSYTDTQYF
TRBV5-5	TRBD1	TRBJ1-2	CASSLVVGTGGSGYTF
TRBV27	.	TRBJ2-7	CASSFAGRPEQYF
TRBV5-6	TRBD2	TRBJ2-7	CASSLGEGTLSYEQYF
TRBV29-1	.	TRBJ2-3	CSVKDQTEADTQYF
TRBV6-5	.	TRBJ2-7	CASRLAYEQYF
TRBV7-3	.	TRBJ2-1	CASARGNIDNEQFF
TRBV28	.	TRBJ2-7	CASSSPLLEQYF
TRBV27	.	TRBJ2-2	CASSLWGAGELFF
TRBV5-1	.	TRBJ2-1	CASSLAREAYNEQFF
TRBV9	TRBD2	TRBJ2-3	CASSEGKASGGTDTQYF